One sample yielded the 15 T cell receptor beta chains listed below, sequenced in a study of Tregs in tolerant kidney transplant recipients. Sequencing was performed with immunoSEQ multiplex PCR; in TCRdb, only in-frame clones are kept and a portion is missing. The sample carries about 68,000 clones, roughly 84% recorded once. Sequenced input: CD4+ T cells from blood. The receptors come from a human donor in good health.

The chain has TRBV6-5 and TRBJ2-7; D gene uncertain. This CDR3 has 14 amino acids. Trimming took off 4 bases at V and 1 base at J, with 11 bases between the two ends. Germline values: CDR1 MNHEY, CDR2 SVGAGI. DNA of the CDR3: TGTGCCAGCAGTTTTACAGATCTGTCCTACGAGCAGTACTTC. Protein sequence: CASSFTDLSYEQYF.

Here the CDR3 DNA reads TGTGCCAGTACTAAAGACGCGGACTATGGCTACACCTTC. Translating it yields CASTKDADYGYTF. The chain is built from TRBV19 and TRBJ1-2; D uncertain. This CDR3 has 13 residues. Trimming pared 7 bases from V and 3 bases from J, leaving 12 bases between. Germline V gene data show CDR1 as LNHDA and CDR2 as SQIVND (reference sequence).

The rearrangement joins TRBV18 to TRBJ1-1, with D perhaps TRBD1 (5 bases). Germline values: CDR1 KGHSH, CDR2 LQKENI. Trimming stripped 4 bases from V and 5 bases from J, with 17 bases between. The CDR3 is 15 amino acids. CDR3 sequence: CASSLQEGRMTEAFF. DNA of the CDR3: TGTGCCAGCTCACTACAGGAGGGGCGCATGACTGAAGCTTTCTTT.

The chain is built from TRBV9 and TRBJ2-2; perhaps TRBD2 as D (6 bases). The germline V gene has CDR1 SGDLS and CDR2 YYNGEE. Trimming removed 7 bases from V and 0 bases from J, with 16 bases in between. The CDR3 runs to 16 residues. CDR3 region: CASSARRGTNTGELFF. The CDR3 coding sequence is TGTGCCAGCTCTGCGAGGCGCGGGACGAACACCGGGGAGCTGTTTTTT.

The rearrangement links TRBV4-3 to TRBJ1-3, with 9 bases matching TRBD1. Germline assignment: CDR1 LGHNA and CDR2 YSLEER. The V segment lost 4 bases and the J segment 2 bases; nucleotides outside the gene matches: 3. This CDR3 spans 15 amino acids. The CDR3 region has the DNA TGCGCCAGCAGCCTCGGGACAGGGCCTGGAAACACCATATATTTT. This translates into CASSLGTGPGNTIYF.

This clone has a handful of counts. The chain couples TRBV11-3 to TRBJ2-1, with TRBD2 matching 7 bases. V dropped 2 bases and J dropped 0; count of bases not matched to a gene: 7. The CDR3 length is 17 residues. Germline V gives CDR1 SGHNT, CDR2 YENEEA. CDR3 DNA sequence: TGTGCCAGCAGCTTATCGGCGGGAGTGGGCTCCTACAATGAGCAGTTCTTC. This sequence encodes CASSLSAGVGSYNEQFF.

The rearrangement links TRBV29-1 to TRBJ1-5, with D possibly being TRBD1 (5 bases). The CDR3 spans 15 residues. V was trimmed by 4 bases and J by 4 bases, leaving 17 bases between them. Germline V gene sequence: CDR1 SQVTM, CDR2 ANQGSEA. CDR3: CSVGDGLLGNQPQHF. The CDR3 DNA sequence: TGCAGCGTTGGGGACGGACTTTTGGGAAATCAGCCCCAGCATTTT.

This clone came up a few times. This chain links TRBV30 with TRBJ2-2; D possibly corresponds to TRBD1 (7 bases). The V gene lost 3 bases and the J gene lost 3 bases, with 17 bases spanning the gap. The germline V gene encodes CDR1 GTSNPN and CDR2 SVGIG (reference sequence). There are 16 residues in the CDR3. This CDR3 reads CAWSLGGQGDTGELFF. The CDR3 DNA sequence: TGTGCCTGGAGCCTTGGGGGGCAGGGGGACACCGGGGAGCTGTTTTTT.

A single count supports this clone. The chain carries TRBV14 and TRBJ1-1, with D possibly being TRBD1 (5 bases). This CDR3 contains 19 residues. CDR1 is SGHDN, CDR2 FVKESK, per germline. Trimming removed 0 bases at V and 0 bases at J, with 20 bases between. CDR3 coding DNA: TGTGCCAGCAGCCAAGAAAGTTTCCGGGGCCAACCTTTGAACACTGAAGCTTTCTTT. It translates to CASSQESFRGQPLNTEAFF.

The CDR3, as DNA: TGTGCCAGCAGGGAACAGCACAATCAGCCCCAGCATTTT. It is translated as CASREQHNQPQHF. The chain recombines TRBV6-5 with TRBJ1-5, with D unresolved. Germline V gene data show CDR1 as MNHEY and CDR2 as SVGAGI. The CDR3 is 13 residues long. V shed 6 bases and J shed 3 bases, with 9 bases lying between them.

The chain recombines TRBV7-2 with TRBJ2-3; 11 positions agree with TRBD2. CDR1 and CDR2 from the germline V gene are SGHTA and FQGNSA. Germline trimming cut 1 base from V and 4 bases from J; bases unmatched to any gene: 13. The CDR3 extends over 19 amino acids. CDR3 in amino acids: CASSLDPSGTSGVADTQYF. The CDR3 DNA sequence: TGTGCCAGCAGCTTAGACCCATCAGGGACTAGCGGAGTCGCAGATACGCAGTATTTT.

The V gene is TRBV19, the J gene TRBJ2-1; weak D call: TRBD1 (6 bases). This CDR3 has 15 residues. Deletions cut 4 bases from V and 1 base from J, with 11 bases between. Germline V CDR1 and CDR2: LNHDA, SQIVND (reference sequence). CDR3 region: CASSKGVGSYNEQFF. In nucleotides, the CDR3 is TGTGCCAGTAGTAAGGGGGTCGGGTCCTACAATGAGCAGTTCTTC. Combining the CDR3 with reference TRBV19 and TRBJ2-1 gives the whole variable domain DGGITQSPKYLFRKEGQNVTLSCEQNLNHDAMYWYRQDPGQGLRLIYYSQIVNDFQKGDIAEGYSVSREKKESFPLTVTSAQKNPTAFYLCASSKGVGSYNEQFFGPGTRLTVL.

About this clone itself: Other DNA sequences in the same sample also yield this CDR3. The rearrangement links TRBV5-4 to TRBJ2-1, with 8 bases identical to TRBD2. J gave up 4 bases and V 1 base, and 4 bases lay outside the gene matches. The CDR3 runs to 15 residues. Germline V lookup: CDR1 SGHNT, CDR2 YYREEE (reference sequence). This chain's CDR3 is CASSLRTSGYNEQFF. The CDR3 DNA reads TGTGCCAGCAGCTTGCGTACTAGCGGATACAATGAGCAGTTCTTC.

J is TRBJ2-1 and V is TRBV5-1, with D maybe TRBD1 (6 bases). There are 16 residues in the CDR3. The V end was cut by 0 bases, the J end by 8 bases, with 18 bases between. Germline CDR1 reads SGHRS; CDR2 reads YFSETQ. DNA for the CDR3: TGCGCCAGCAGCTTGGATGGGGGCCGGTTAGACGATGAGCAGTTCTTC. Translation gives CASSLDGGRLDDEQFF.

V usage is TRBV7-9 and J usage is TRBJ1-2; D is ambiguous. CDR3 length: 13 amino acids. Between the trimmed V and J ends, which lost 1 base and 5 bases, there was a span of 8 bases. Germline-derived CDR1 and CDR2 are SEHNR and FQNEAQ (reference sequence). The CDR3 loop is CASSLELSYGYTF. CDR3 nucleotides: TGTGCCAGCAGCTTAGAGCTTAGTTATGGCTACACCTTC.